Given below is one T cell receptor beta chain in context. This record belongs to a study of shared clonotypes between healthy human individuals. Germline trimming cut 4 bases from V and 8 bases from J; bases unmatched to any gene: 8. The CDR3 runs to 14 residues. The V gene's germline CDR1 is ENHRY and CDR2 SYGVKD. Naive CD8 cells, CD45RO-negative and positively selected for CCR7, excluded terminally differentiated effector memory CD45RA+ cells. TCRdb keeps only in-frame clones here, not all; method: immunoSEQ multiplex PCR. This sample has around 640,000 clones, with roughly 96% found just once. The chain carries TRBV10-3 and TRBJ1-5; TRBD1 agrees at 7 bases. The specimen sequenced was naive CD8+ T cells sorted from blood. The source is a woman between 25 and 40 years old in good health. The CDR3: CAISGEGGGEPQHF. The CDR3 DNA follows: TGTGCCATCAGTGGAGAGGGAGGGGGCGAGCCCCAGCATTTT.